Below are 15 T cell receptor beta chains sequenced from a single sample in a study of a mutant IDH1 vaccine in newly diagnosed glioma. Measured with immunoSEQ multiplex PCR; TCRdb has only the in-frame clones, and not every one. The sample lists 50,000 or so clones, approximately 80% occurring once. Time point: baseline, week 1 (first vaccination visit). The treatment: pre-vaccination baseline after standard-of-care therapy. Material: PBMCs, obtained from a glioma patient treated with radiotherapy, temozolomide or both. The origin of the receptors is a man aged 18 to 30 with glioma.

The chain is built from TRBV27 and TRBJ1-3; D is perhaps TRBD1 (6 bases). Germline V lookup: CDR1 MNHEY, CDR2 SMNVEV (reference sequence). The CDR3 is 15 amino acids. V was trimmed by 3 bases and J by 2 bases, leaving 11 bases between them. The CDR3, as DNA: TGTGCCAGCAGTTTTCAGGGGCAGGCTGGAAACACCATATATTTT. Protein product: CASSFQGQAGNTIYF.

The rearrangement links TRBV19 to TRBJ2-2; unclear D gene. V lost 1 base and J lost 6, with 3 bases in between. CDR1 is LNHDA, CDR2 SQIVND, per germline (reference sequence). This CDR3 has 12 amino acids. The CDR3 sequence is CASSIGSGELFF. The CDR3 bases are TGTGCCAGTAGTATAGGGTCCGGGGAGCTGTTTTTT.

This chain joins TRBV29-1 and TRBJ2-3; TRBD2 aligns across 7 bases. V trimming: 3 bases; J trimming: 5 bases; junction bases outside the gene matches: 2. Germline CDR1 SQVTM, CDR2 ANQGSEA. CDR3 length: 12 residues. CDR3 protein: CSVEGGVDTQYF. CDR3 in DNA: TGCAGCGTTGAGGGAGGGGTAGATACGCAGTATTTT.

About this clone: The junction does not match germline at one end; this may be a read error. This chain connects TRBV7-7 to TRBJ2-5, with TRBD1 matching over 7 bases. The CDR3 contains 14 residues. The germline V gene encodes CDR1 SSHAT and CDR2 FNYEAQ (reference sequence). The CDR3 spells CASSSTGSKETQYF. The CDR3 DNA reads as TGTGCTAGCAGCTCGACAGGGTCCAAAGAGACCCAGTACTTC. Full variable domain (missing parts from reference TRBV7-7 and TRBJ2-5): GAGVSQSPRYKVTKRGQDVTLRCDPISSHATLYWYQQALGQGPEFLTYFNYEAQPDKSGLPSDRFSAERPEGSISTLTIQRTEQRDSAMYRCASSSTGSKETQYFGPGTRLLVL.

The J gene is TRBJ1-5, the V gene TRBV6-5; no definite D call. In germline, CDR1 is MNHEY, CDR2 SVGAGI. The CDR3 is 15 amino acids. The ends were cut back, 6 bases at V and 0 bases at J, with 12 bases in the middle. The CDR3 spells CASRRQRNSNQPQHF. The DNA of the CDR3 is TGTGCCAGCAGGCGCCAGAGGAATAGCAATCAGCCCCAGCATTTT.

The genes are TRBV4-2 and TRBJ2-6; no clear D. CDR3 length equals 15 residues. CDR1 LGHNA and CDR2 YNFKEQ come from the germline V gene. Deletions cut 4 bases from V and 0 bases from J, with 7 bases between. CDR3 DNA: TGTGCCAGCAGCCCCCAGTCCTCTGGGGCCAACGTCCTGACTTTC. Amino acid sequence: CASSPQSSGANVLTF.

The chain recombines TRBV4-1 with TRBJ2-5; unclear D gene. V shed 4 bases and J shed 5 bases, with 14 bases lying between them. There are 14 residues in the CDR3. Germline lookup yields CDR1 MGHRA and CDR2 YSYEKL. The CDR3 protein is CASSPSPRMETQYF. The DNA for the CDR3 is TGCGCCAGCAGCCCAAGTCCTCGGATGGAGACCCAGTACTTC.

V usage is TRBV30 and J usage is TRBJ2-3; 10 nucleotides line up with TRBD2. Germline-derived CDR1 and CDR2 are GTSNPN and SVGIG (reference sequence). The CDR3 has 14 residues. V dropped 7 bases and J dropped 2; count of bases not matched to a gene: 6. The CDR3 protein is CASQREGLTDTQYF. The CDR3 DNA is TGTGCCTCCCAGCGGGAGGGCCTCACAGATACGCAGTATTTT.

The chain couples TRBV6-5 to TRBJ1-5, with a possible D match to TRBD1 (6 bases). CDR3 length equals 14 residues. Trimming took off 8 bases at V and 4 bases at J, with 15 bases between the two ends. Germline CDR1 and CDR2: MNHEY and SVGAGI. CDR3 DNA sequence: TGTGCCAGCGCCCTCCGGACAGAAAATCAGCCCCAGCATTTT. It encodes CASALRTENQPQHF.

This clone was counted once. The J gene is TRBJ1-2, the V gene TRBV4-2; perhaps TRBD1 as D (6 bases). Trimming shortened V by 3 bases and J by 2 bases, and 13 bases separated the two germline ends. Germline V gene data show CDR1 as LGHNA and CDR2 as YNFKEQ. This CDR3 region has 15 residues. The CDR3 protein is CASSQRTDYNYGYTF. CDR3 sequence (DNA): TGTGCCAGCAGCCAGCGGACAGATTACAACTATGGCTACACCTTC.

The J gene is TRBJ1-2, the V gene TRBV5-4; TRBD1 might be the D (5 bases). CDR3 size: 13 residues. CDR1 and CDR2 from the germline V gene are SGHNT and YYREEE (reference sequence). With 3 bases removed from V and 6 bases from J, the gap between germline ends came to 12 bases. The DNA of the CDR3 is TGTGCCAGCAGCTCGGTGGGGCAGGATGGCTACACCTTC. This gives the protein CASSSVGQDGYTF.

The chain couples TRBV25-1 to TRBJ2-1; 9 bases map to TRBD1. The V segment lost 9 bases and the J segment 8 bases; nucleotides outside the gene matches: 14. CDR3 length: 15 amino acids. CDR1 is MGHDK and CDR2 is SYGVNS in the germline V gene. CDR3 coding DNA: TGTGCCAGTAGGAATTCCGGGACAGGGTTTTATGAGCAGTTCTTC. It specifies CASRNSGTGFYEQFF.

This chain uses TRBV19 with TRBJ2-2; D unclear. Trimming shortened V by 6 bases and J by 0 bases, and 8 bases separated the two germline ends. The CDR3 length is 14 residues. Germline CDR1 is LNHDA and CDR2 is SQIVND (reference sequence). The CDR3 region is CASRSPPNTGELFF. CDR3 nucleotides: TGTGCCAGTAGGAGCCCACCGAACACCGGGGAGCTGTTTTTT.

V and J are TRBV27 and TRBJ1-5, with D unclear. V lost 6 bases and J 3 bases, leaving 9 bases between the germline ends. The CDR3 is made up of 13 amino acids. Germline CDR1 is MNHEY and CDR2 is SMNVEV (reference sequence). The CDR3: CASSGRYNQPQHF. The CDR3 DNA is TGTGCCAGCAGCGGACGATACAATCAGCCCCAGCATTTT.

The chain recombines TRBV7-2 with TRBJ2-7; 9 bases match TRBD1. The V segment lost 6 bases and the J segment 4 bases; nucleotides outside the gene matches: 10. The CDR3 is made up of 15 amino acids. Germline assignment: CDR1 SGHTA and CDR2 FQGNSA. The CDR3 sequence is CASSFGGTGNYEQYF. CDR3 coding DNA: TGTGCCAGCAGTTTCGGGGGGACAGGGAATTACGAGCAGTACTTC.